The 8 T cell receptor beta chains below come from one sample, sequenced in a study of blood T cell repertoires in COVID-19 (dated by TCRdb to 2019 to 2021). Library generation was performed with the immunoSEQ multiplex PCR assay. TCRdb took over this immuneACCESS table, retaining in-frame rearrangements with V and J assigned. Such tables are incomplete; in checked studies, under half of the missing clones stem from an unresolved V gene, and the remainder is unexplained. This sample comprises more than 35,000 clones, approximately 90% of them detected only once. Roughly 21% of the sample is held by the ten biggest clonotypes. Sequenced material: peripheral blood. These receptors came from a man between 60 and 75 years old with acute or convalescent COVID-19.

The rearrangement uses TRBV25-1 and TRBJ2-2, with 9 bases identical to TRBD1. Germline CDR1 and CDR2: MGHDK and SYGVNS. Germline trimming cut 0 bases from V and 4 bases from J; bases unmatched to any gene: 6. The CDR3 is 17 amino acids. In DNA, the CDR3 is TGTGCCAGCAGTGAATATCTGGACAGGGGAGGCACCGGGGAGCTGTTTTTT. Protein product: CASSEYLDRGGTGELFF.

The chain uses TRBV3-1 (or the pseudogene TRBV3-2) and TRBJ1-6; 9 positions match TRBD1. There are 14 residues in the CDR3. V lost 2 bases, J lost 9 bases, and 2 bases stayed unmatched. CDR1 and CDR2 from the germline V gene are LGHDT and YNNKEL (reference sequence). As DNA, the CDR3 is TGTGCCAGCAGCCAATTGGACAGGGGTTCACCCCTCCACTTT. The encoded protein is CASSQLDRGSPLHF.

The genes are TRBV9 and TRBJ1-1; 7 bases align to TRBD1. This CDR3 comprises 15 residues. Germline loops: CDR1 SGDLS, CDR2 YYNGEE. V shed 4 bases and J 1 base; nucleotides not matched to a gene: 7. The CDR3 reads CASSPRGGPNTEAFF. The CDR3 DNA is TGTGCCAGCAGCCCCCGAGGGGGCCCGAACACTGAAGCTTTCTTT.

The rearrangement uses TRBV18 and TRBJ1-4; TRBD1 agrees at 7 bases. After removal of 3 bases from V and 7 bases from J, the junction contained 11 bases not matched to a gene. This CDR3 has 16 amino acids. Germline CDR1 and CDR2: KGHSH and LQKENI. The chain's CDR3 is CASSPLAQGIGEKLFF. The CDR3 region has the DNA TGTGCCAGCTCACCGCTCGCACAGGGGATCGGTGAAAAACTGTTTTTT.

V gene TRBV6-5 combines with J gene TRBJ2-4; 9 bases line up with TRBD1. The junction had 8 bases not matched to a gene; V was cut back by 6 bases and J by 8 bases. Germline-derived CDR1 and CDR2 are MNHEY and SVGAGI. The CDR3 runs 14 residues. The CDR3 sequence is CASRTGTGTYIQYF. In DNA form, the CDR3 reads TGTGCCAGCAGAACCGGGACAGGGACATACATTCAGTACTTC.

This clone was detected once. The V call is TRBV5-5, the J call TRBJ2-5; D is undetermined. The CDR3 is made up of 13 amino acids. V was cut by 4 bases and J by 5 bases, with 12 bases left in between. Germline assignment: CDR1 SGHKS and CDR2 YYEKEE (reference sequence). The CDR3 loop is CASSLDPWETQYF. CDR3 bases: TGTGCCAGCAGCCTAGACCCGTGGGAGACCCAGTACTTC.

The chain employs TRBV28 and TRBJ2-6; 7 nucleotides align to TRBD1. Germline values: CDR1 MDHEN, CDR2 SYDVKM. Trimming removed 3 bases from V and 4 bases from J; junction bases left unmatched: 9. The CDR3 length is 17 residues. The CDR3 DNA is TGTGCCAGCAGTTTTCGAGGCAGGGGGTCCGGGGCCAACGTCCTGACTTTC. Translated, it gives CASSFRGRGSGANVLTF.

This clone appeared a single time. V is TRBV5-1 and J is TRBJ2-7, with 15 bases identical to TRBD2. The J segment lost 3 bases and the V segment lost 2 bases, leaving 6 bases of the junction unmatched. Germline values: CDR1 SGHRS, CDR2 YFSETQ. The CDR3 sequence is 17 residues long. CDR3 bases: TGCGCCAGCAGCTTTGGGACTAGCGGGAGGCGAGGCTACGAGCAGTACGTC. Protein product: CASSFGTSGRRGYEQYV.